This TCR beta chain stems from a study of blood T cell repertoires in COVID-19. CDR1 MNHNY and CDR2 SVGAGI come from the germline V gene (reference sequence). Trimming shortened V by 6 bases and J by 6 bases, and 15 bases separated the two germline ends. The CDR3 runs 14 residues. Per the study methods: Amplified reference gene primers provided the basis for estimating nucleated cell counts. Assay: immunoSEQ multiplex PCR; the TCRdb copy retains only in-frame clones and omits some. Clonal size and the V and J genes are those of that table, whereas D and trimming came from the DNA. The sample includes roughly 250,000 clones, 83% of them seen just once.

The gene calls are TRBV6-6 and TRBJ1-5, with no clear D. Sequencing was done on a sample of peripheral blood. The receptor comes from a woman aged 45 to 65 with acute or convalescent COVID-19. Written as DNA, the CDR3 is TGTGCCAGCAGACGAACCGTTTCAGGTCAGCCCCAGCATTTT. This encodes CASRRTVSGQPQHF.